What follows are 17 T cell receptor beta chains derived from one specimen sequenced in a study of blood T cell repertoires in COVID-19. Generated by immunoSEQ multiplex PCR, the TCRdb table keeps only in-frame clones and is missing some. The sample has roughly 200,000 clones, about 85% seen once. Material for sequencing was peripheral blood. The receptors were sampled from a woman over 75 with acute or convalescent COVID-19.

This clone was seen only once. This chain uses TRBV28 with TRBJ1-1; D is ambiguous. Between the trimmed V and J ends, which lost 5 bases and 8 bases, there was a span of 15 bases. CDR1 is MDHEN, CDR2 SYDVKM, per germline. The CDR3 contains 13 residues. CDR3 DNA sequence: TGTGCCAGCAGTCGAGGGCAGGACCTAGAAGCTTTCTTT. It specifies CASSRGQDLEAFF.

The CDR3 coding sequence is TGTGCCAGCAGCGAAAGGGGGGGGACCGGGGAGCTGTTTTTT. Its translation is CASSERGGTGELFF. The chain couples TRBV3-1 (or the pseudogene TRBV3-2) to TRBJ2-2; D is possibly TRBD2 (7 bases). V was clipped by 5 bases and J by 5 bases, with 12 bases between them. The CDR3 is made up of 14 amino acids. The V gene's germline CDR1 is LGHDT and CDR2 YNNKEL (reference sequence).

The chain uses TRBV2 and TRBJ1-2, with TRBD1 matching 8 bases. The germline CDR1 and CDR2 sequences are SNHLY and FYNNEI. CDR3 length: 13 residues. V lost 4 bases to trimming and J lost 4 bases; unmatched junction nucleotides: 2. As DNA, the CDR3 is TGTGCCAGCAGTGTACAGGGGGGCTATGGCTACACCTTC. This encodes CASSVQGGYGYTF.

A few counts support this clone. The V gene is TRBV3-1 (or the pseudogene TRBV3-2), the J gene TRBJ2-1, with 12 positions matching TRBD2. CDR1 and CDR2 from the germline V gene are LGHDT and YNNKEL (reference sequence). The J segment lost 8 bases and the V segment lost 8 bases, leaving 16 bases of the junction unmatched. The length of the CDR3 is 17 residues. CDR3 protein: CASAQLAGGILGDEQFF. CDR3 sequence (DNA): TGTGCCAGCGCCCAACTAGCGGGGGGCATACTTGGGGATGAGCAGTTCTTC.

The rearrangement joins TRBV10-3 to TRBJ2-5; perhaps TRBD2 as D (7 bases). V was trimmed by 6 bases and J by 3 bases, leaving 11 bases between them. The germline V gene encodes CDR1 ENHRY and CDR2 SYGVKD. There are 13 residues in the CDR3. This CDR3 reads CAIRGGAEETQYF. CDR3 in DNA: TGTGCCATCAGAGGGGGGGCGGAAGAGACCCAGTACTTC.

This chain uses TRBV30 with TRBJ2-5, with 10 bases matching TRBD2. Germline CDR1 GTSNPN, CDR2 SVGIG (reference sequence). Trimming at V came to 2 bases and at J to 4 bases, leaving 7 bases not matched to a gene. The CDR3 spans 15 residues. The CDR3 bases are TGTGCCTGGAGTTCAGGCGAGCGGGGGGGAGAGACCCAGTACTTC. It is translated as CAWSSGERGGETQYF.

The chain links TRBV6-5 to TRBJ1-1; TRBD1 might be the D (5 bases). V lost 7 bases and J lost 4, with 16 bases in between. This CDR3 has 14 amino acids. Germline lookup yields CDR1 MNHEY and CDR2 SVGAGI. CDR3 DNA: TGTGCCAGCATAGAGCCAGGGTTGGGCACTGAAGCTTTCTTT. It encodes CASIEPGLGTEAFF.

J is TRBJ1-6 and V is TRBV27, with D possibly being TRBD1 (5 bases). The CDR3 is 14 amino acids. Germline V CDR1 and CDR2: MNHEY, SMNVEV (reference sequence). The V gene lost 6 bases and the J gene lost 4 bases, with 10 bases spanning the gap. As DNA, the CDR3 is TGTGCCAGCAGCCTTGGGGGGTATAATTCACCCCTCCACTTT. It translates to CASSLGGYNSPLHF.

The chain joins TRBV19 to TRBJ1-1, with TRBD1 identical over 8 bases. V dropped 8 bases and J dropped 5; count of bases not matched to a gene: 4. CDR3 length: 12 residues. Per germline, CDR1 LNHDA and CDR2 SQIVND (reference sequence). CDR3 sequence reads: CASQGAGTEAFF. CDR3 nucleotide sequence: TGTGCCAGTCAGGGGGCTGGGACTGAAGCTTTCTTT. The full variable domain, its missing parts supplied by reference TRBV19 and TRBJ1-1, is DGGITQSPKYLFRKEGQNVTLSCEQNLNHDAMYWYRQDPGQGLRLIYYSQIVNDFQKGDIAEGYSVSREKKESFPLTVTSAQKNPTAFYLCASQGAGTEAFFGQGTRLTVV.

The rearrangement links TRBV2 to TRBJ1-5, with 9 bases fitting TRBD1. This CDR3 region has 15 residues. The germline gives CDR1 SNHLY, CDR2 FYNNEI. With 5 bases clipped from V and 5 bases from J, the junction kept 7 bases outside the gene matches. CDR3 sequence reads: CASSSGTGWDQPQHF. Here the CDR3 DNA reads TGTGCCAGCAGTAGCGGGACAGGGTGGGATCAGCCCCAGCATTTT.

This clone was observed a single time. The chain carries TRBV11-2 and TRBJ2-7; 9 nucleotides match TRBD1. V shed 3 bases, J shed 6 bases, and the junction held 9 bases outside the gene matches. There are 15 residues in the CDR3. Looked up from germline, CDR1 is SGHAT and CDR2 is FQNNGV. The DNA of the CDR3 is TGTGCCAGCAGCTTGACGGGACAGGGACGTTCCGAGCAGTACTTC. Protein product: CASSLTGQGRSEQYF.

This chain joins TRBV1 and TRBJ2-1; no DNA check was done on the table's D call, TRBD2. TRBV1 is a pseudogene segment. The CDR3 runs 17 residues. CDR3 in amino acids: CTSSQARRFHTFNEQFF. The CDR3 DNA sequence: TGCACCAGCAGCCAAGCCCGGAGGTTCCACACCTTTAATGAGCAGTTCTTC.

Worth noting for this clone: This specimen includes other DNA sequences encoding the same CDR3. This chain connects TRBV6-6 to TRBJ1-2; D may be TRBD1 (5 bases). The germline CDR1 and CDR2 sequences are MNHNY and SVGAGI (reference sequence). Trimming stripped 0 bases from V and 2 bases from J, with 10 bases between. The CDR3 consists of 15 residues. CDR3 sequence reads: CASSYSGGSNYGYTF. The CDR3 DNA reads TGTGCCAGCAGTTACTCGGGGGGATCCAACTATGGCTACACCTTC.

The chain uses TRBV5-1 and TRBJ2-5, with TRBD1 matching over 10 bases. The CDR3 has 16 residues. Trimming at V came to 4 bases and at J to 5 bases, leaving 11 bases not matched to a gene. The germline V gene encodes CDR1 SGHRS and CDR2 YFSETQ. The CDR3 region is CASSPTGTGVEETQYF. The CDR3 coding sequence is TGCGCCAGCAGCCCGACCGGGACAGGGGTCGAGGAGACCCAGTACTTC.

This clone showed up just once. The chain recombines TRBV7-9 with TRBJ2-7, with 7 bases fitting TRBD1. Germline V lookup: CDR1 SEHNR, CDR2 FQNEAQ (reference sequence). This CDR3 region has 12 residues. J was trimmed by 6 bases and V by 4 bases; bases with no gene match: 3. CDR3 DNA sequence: TGTGCCAGCAGCTCCACAGGGGTCGAGCAGTACTTC. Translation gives CASSSTGVEQYF.

The chain's CDR3 is CASSRLQPQHF. The DNA for the CDR3 is TGTGCCAGCTCAAGACTTCAGCCCCAGCATTTT. The chain recombines TRBV28 with TRBJ1-5; D gene ambiguous. V lost 8 bases and J 6 bases, leaving 8 bases between the germline ends. From germline, CDR1 is MDHEN and CDR2 SYDVKM. The CDR3 is 11 residues long. Using reference TRBV28 and TRBJ1-5 for the parts outside the CDR3, the full variable domain is DVKVTQSSRYLVKRTGEKVFLECVQDMDHENMFWYRQDPGLGLRLIYFSYDVKMKEKGDIPEGYSVSREKKERFSLILESASTNQTSMYLCASSRLQPQHFGDGTRLSIL.

The CDR3 reads CASSPGRGRGRNEQFF. As DNA, the CDR3 is TGTGCCAGCAGCCCTGGGCGGGGAAGAGGTAGGAATGAGCAGTTCTTC. The V gene is TRBV6-6, the J gene TRBJ2-1, with a possible D match to TRBD2 (6 bases). CDR1 and CDR2 from the germline V gene are MNHNY and SVGAGI (reference sequence). The CDR3 loop spans 16 amino acids. With 6 bases removed from V and 7 bases from J, the gap between germline ends came to 22 bases.